Presented here are 11 T cell receptor beta chains from one specimen sequenced in a study of blood T cell repertoires in COVID-19. Sequencing used immunoSEQ multiplex PCR; TCRdb keeps in-frame clones, though not all of them. The table has some 270,000 clones, nearly 90% seen once. Input material: peripheral blood. The receptors stem from a woman aged 55-69 years with COVID-19, enrolled during active disease.

This chain uses TRBV18 with TRBJ2-1; 8 bases are a match to TRBD2. The CDR3 extends over 17 amino acids. The trim removed 5 bases at V and 2 bases at J, leaving 11 bases unmatched. The germline V gene has CDR1 KGHSH and CDR2 LQKENI. The CDR3 loop is CASSSNLAGEPYNEQFF. CDR3 coding DNA: TGTGCCAGCTCATCCAACCTAGCGGGTGAGCCCTACAATGAGCAGTTCTTC. Complete variable domain (other parts from reference TRBV18 and TRBJ2-1): NAGVMQNPRHLVRRRGQEARLRCSPMKGHSHVYWYRQLPEEGLKFMVYLQKENIIDESGMPKERFSAEFPKEGPSILRIQQVVRGDSAAYFCASSSNLAGEPYNEQFFGPGTRLTVL.

The gene calls are TRBV9 and TRBJ1-5, with unresolved D. Germline V gene sequence: CDR1 SGDLS, CDR2 YYNGEE. The ends were cut back, 0 bases at V and 9 bases at J, with 10 bases in the middle. The CDR3 is made up of 13 amino acids. CDR3: CASSVEDRGPQHF. CDR3 coding DNA: TGTGCCAGCAGCGTAGAAGATCGCGGGCCCCAGCATTTT.

The V gene is TRBV27, the J gene TRBJ1-1, with 8 bases identical to TRBD1. V was pared by 6 bases and J by 2 bases, with 5 bases of the junction left unmatched. Germline V lookup: CDR1 MNHEY, CDR2 SMNVEV (reference sequence). CDR3 size: 14 residues. The CDR3 bases are TGTGCCAGCAGACAGGGGGATATTAACACTGAAGCTTTCTTT. Amino acids: CASRQGDINTEAFF.

This chain joins TRBV5-4 and TRBJ2-3; TRBD2 agrees at 7 bases. Germline CDR1 SGHNT, CDR2 YYREEE (reference sequence). The CDR3 has 17 residues. The junction had 15 bases not matched to a gene; V was cut back by 4 bases and J by 4 bases. The CDR3 DNA sequence: TGTGCCAGCAGCCGCTCTCAGGTGCGCGGGGGAGCAGATACGCAGTATTTT. It translates to CASSRSQVRGGADTQYF.

The J gene is TRBJ2-5, the V gene TRBV6-1; D unclear. The CDR3 runs to 13 residues. V lost 0 bases and J lost 4, with 6 bases in between. CDR1 is MNHNS and CDR2 is SASEGT in the germline V gene. The CDR3 region is CASSEAHGETQYF. DNA of the CDR3: TGTGCCAGCAGTGAAGCGCACGGAGAGACCCAGTACTTC.

This clone was seen once. V gene TRBV11-2 combines with J gene TRBJ1-2; D may be TRBD1 (6 bases). V was pared by 2 bases and J by 3 bases, with 13 bases between. CDR3 length: 15 amino acids. From germline, CDR1 is SGHAT and CDR2 FQNNGV. The DNA for the CDR3 is TGTGCCAGCAGCTTACTGGCACAGGGAGACTATGGCTACACCTTC. Residues: CASSLLAQGDYGYTF.

In its sample, this clone was seen a few times. The rearrangement links TRBV7-2 to TRBJ2-6; possibly TRBD2 for D (5 bases). V lost 7 bases and J 0 bases, leaving 16 bases between the germline ends. The CDR3 spans 17 residues. Germline V lookup: CDR1 SGHTA, CDR2 FQGNSA. DNA for the CDR3: TGTGCCAGCACCCTAGGAGGCAGTTTCTCTGGGGCCAACGTCCTGACTTTC. Protein sequence: CASTLGGSFSGANVLTF. Full variable domain (outside the CDR3, taken from reference TRBV7-2 and TRBJ2-6): GAGVSQSPSNKVTEKGKDVELRCDPISGHTALYWYRQSLGQGLEFLIYFQGNSAPDKSGLPSDRFSAERTGGSVSTLTIQRTQQEDSAVYLCASTLGGSFSGANVLTFGAGSRLTVL.

CDR3: CASNLSGQKYNEQFF. The CDR3 coding sequence is TGTGCCAGCAACCTATCCGGACAGAAATACAATGAGCAGTTCTTC. The rearrangement joins TRBV13 to TRBJ2-1, with D perhaps TRBD1 (6 bases). This CDR3 is 15 amino acids long. CDR1 and CDR2 (germline): PRHDT, FYEKMQ (reference sequence). V was trimmed by 7 bases and J by 4 bases, leaving 17 bases between them.

J is TRBJ2-7 and V is TRBV5-1; 11 bases agree with TRBD1. The junction had 5 bases not matched to a gene; V was cut back by 3 bases and J by 3 bases. The V gene's germline CDR1 is SGHRS and CDR2 YFSETQ. This CDR3 has 15 amino acids. In DNA form, the CDR3 reads TGCGCCAGCAGCTATCTCGGGACAGGGGGCTACGAGCAGTACTTC. Translation gives CASSYLGTGGYEQYF. Together with reference TRBV5-1 and TRBJ2-7, the CDR3 gives the full variable domain: KAGVTQTPRYLIKTRGQQVTLSCSPISGHRSVSWYQQTPGQGLQFLFEYFSETQRNKGNFPGRFSGRQFSNSRSEMNVSTLELGDSALYLCASSYLGTGGYEQYFGPGTRLTVT.

The chain employs TRBV7-9 and TRBJ2-3; TRBD1 matches 7 bases. CDR1 and CDR2 (germline): SEHNR, FQNEAQ (reference sequence). The CDR3 extends over 16 amino acids. V lost 1 base, J lost 5 bases, and 9 bases stayed unmatched. Written as DNA, the CDR3 is TGTGCCAGCAGCTTAGGGACACAGGGGCGGGTAGATACGCAGTATTTT. This translates into CASSLGTQGRVDTQYF.

The rearrangement links TRBV29-1 to TRBJ1-3, with D unclear. V lost 0 bases and J 0 bases, leaving 9 bases between the germline ends. CDR3 length: 15 residues. Germline-derived CDR1 and CDR2 are SQVTM and ANQGSEA. CDR3 protein: CSVEDRTDSGNTIYF. The CDR3 region has the DNA TGCAGCGTTGAAGATCGTACAGACTCTGGAAACACCATATATTTT.